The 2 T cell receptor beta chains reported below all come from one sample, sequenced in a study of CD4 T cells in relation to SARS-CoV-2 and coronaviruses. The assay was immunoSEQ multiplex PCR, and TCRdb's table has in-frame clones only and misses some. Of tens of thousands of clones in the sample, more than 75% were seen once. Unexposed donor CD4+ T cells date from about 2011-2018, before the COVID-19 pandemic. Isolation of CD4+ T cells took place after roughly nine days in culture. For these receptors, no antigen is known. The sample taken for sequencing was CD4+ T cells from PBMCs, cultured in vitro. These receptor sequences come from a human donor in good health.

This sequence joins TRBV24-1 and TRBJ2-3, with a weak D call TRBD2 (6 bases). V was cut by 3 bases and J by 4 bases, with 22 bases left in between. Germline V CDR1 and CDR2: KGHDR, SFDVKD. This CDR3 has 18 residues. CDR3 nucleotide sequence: TGTGCCACCAGTGATCCACGCGGGGCGCAAGGTGGGGCAGATACGCAGTATTTT. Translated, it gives CATSDPRGAQGGADTQYF.

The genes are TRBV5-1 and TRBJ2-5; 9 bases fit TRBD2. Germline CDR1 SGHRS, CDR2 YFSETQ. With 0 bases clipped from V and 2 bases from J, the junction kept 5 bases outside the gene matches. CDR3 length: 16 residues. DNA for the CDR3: TGCGCCAGCAGCTTGGGTGGCGGGAGGGTTCAAGAGACCCAGTACTTC. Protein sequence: CASSLGGGRVQETQYF. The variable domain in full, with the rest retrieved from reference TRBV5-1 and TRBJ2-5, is KAGVTQTPRYLIKTRGQQVTLSCSPISGHRSVSWYQQTPGQGLQFLFEYFSETQRNKGNFPGRFSGRQFSNSRSEMNVSTLELGDSALYLCASSLGGGRVQETQYFGPGTRLLVL.